This T cell receptor beta chain came from a study of blood T cell repertoires in COVID-19. Whole-study context: Sample material is recorded as cDNA or gDNA derived from T cells, B-cell-depleted T cells, or PBMCs.

This clone was recorded a few times. The CDR3 covers 13 residues. Trimming at V came to 4 bases and at J to 4 bases, leaving 1 base not matched to a gene. Germline V gene data show CDR1 as SGHRS and CDR2 as YFSETQ. Per the authors' pipeline: For nucleated cells, counts were estimated from reference gene primer amplification. The table came from immunoSEQ multiplex PCR; TCRdb's copy has only in-frame clones and leaves some out. V, J and clone size are taken as reported in that table, and D and trimming were inferred from the DNA itself. This sample has 30,000 to 35,000 clones, with around four fifths found just once.

The source of this sequence is a man aged 45-65 years with acute or convalescent COVID-19. The rearrangement links TRBV5-1 to TRBJ1-4, with TRBD1 identical over 7 bases. Sequencing input: peripheral blood. The CDR3 coding sequence is TGCGCCAGCAGCCGGGACAGTAATGAAAAACTGTTTTTT. Protein: CASSRDSNEKLFF.